This T cell receptor (beta chain) was profiled in a study of identical twins. There are 12 residues in the CDR3. Trimming left V 7 bases short and J 11 bases short, with 17 bases between. Looked up from germline, CDR1 is SGHAT and CDR2 is FQNNGV. From the 5' RACE reads, TCRdb called clonotypes with MiXCR, one entry per CDR3 protein. This table holds around 960,000 distinct CDR3 sequences, around an eighth found once. These data were also filed under a second study, of yellow fever vaccine responses in identical twins.

The clonotype comes from a woman aged 18-29 years in good health. The material sequenced was PBMCs. The rearrangement joins TRBV11-2 to TRBJ1-1; TRBD1 is a possible D gene (5 bases). CDR3 residues: CASTGPGLRAFF. In DNA, the CDR3 is TGTGCCAGCACTGGACCGGGACTCCGGGCTTTCTTT.